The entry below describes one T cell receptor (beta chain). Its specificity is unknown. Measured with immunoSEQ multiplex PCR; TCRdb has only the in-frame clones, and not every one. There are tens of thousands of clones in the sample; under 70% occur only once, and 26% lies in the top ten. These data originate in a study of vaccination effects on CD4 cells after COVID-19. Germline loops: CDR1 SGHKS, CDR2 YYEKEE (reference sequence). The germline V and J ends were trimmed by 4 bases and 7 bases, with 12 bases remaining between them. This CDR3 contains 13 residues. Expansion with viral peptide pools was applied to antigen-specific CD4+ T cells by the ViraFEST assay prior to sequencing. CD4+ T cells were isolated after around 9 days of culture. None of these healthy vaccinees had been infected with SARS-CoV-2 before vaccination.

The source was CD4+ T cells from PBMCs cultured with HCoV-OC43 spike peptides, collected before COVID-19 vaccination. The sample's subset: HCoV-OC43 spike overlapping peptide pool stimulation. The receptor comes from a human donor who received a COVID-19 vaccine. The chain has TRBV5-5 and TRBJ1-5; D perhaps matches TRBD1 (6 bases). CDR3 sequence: CASSHRAEQPQHF. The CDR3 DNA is TGTGCCAGCAGCCACAGGGCTGAACAGCCCCAGCATTTT.